This is a list of T cell receptor beta chains from one sample in a study of T cells in Graves' hyperthyroidism and ophthalmopathy. TCRdb reanalysed the multiplex PCR reads using MiXCR and keeps one entry per CDR3 protein. The sample lists 500,000 to 600,000 distinct CDR3 sequences, roughly 46% occurring once. Source material: peripheral blood or thyroid tissue (not recorded which). Source of these receptors: a young woman with Graves' hyperthyroidism. Both conserved end residues are part of each CDR3. A D gene is named only where the DNA matches it firmly. Expanded clones get a size class; other rows say once, few or many, or leave the size out.

d_gene	abundance	v_gene	j_gene	len	CDR3nt	CDR3aa
.	many	TRBV25-1	TRBJ2-2	16	TGTGCCAGCAGTGAATTTGGGGGCCCCAACACCGGGGAGCTGTTTTTT	CASSEFGGPNTGELFF
.	.	TRBV30	TRBJ2-6	17	TGTGCCTGGGGCCGGGGCAGGGTACGGTCTGGGGCCAACGCCCTGACTTTC	CAWGRGRVRSGANALTF
.	many	TRBV27	TRBJ2-7	13	TGTGCCAGCAGTATAACCACAGACTACGAGCAGTACTTC	CASSITTDYEQYF
.	.	TRBV30	TRBJ1-4	14	TGTGCCTGGAGTAGGGGGGCCGCGGGGGAAAAACTGTTTTTT	CAWSRGAAGEKLFF
TRBD2	.	TRBV7-3	TRBJ2-1	16	TGTGCCAGCAGCAGAGCGGGGGGGGGCGCCTACAATGAGCATTTCTTC	CASSRAGGGAYNEHFF
.	once	TRBV25-1	TRBJ1-1	14	TGTGCCAGCAGTGAATGGCGGGTGAGCCCTGAAGCTTTCTTT	CASSEWRVSPEAFF
TRBD1	few	TRBV6-2/TRBV6-3	TRBJ2-7	18	TGTGCCAGCAGTTATCGGGGGCGCATTGCAGGGGGCTTCTACGAGCAGTACTTC	CASSYRGRIAGGFYEQYF
.	many	TRBV7-2	TRBJ2-2	13	TGTGCCAGCAGCTTTACAGCGTCAGGGGAGCTGTTTTTT	CASSFTASGELFF
.	many	TRBV7-3	TRBJ2-6	15	TGTGCCAGCAGCCAGGGACACTCTGGGGCCAACGTCCTGACTTTC	CASSQGHSGANVLTF
.	.	TRBV10-3	TRBJ1-2	13	TGTGCCATCAGTGAGTCAGGGGTGTCTTGCTACACCTTC	CAISESGVSCYTF
TRBD1	few	TRBV25-1	TRBJ2-5	13	TGTGCCAGCAGTGGGACAGGGCGGGGGACCCAGTACTTC	CASSGTGRGTQYF
.	many	TRBV5-6	TRBJ2-2	15	TGTGCCAGCAGCTTGGACGGCGGCGAGATCGGGGAGCTGTTTTTT	CASSLDGGEIGELFF
TRBD1	.	TRBV15	TRBJ1-4	15	TGTGCCACCAGCATTGACAGGGTGGATAATGAAAAACTGTTTTTT	CATSIDRVDNEKLFF
TRBD1	.	TRBV7-9	TRBJ2-7	13	TGTGCCAGCAGCAGGACAGGGGGCTTCGAGCAGTACTTC	CASSRTGGFEQYF
TRBD1	.	TRBV20-1	TRBJ1-1	13	TGCAGTGCCCACCCGACAGGGGCCTATGAAGCTTTCTTT	CSAHPTGAYEAFF
.	many	TRBV7-2	TRBJ1-2	13	TGTGCCAGCAGCTTAGCGTTGGGCGTGAAGTACACCTTC	CASSLALGVKYTF
TRBD2	.	TRBV20-1	TRBJ2-7	14	TGCAGTGCTAGCCAGGCTAGCGGGAGAGGTGAGCAGTACTTC	CSASQASGRGEQYF
.	many	TRBV2	TRBJ1-3	15	TGTGCCAGCAGCCAGAGCATGAACTCTGGAAACACCATATATTTT	CASSQSMNSGNTIYF
.	many	TRBV6-1	TRBJ1-1	13	TGTGCCAGCAGTGAAGCTTGGGGAACTGAAGCTTTCTTT	CASSEAWGTEAFF
TRBD2	.	TRBV5-1	TRBJ2-7	15	TGCGCCAGCAGCCCTATACTAGCGGTAGGGAATGAGCAGTACTTC	CASSPILAVGNEQYF
.	.	TRBV6-1	TRBJ2-7	14	TGTGCCAGCAGTTTGCGCGAGAGCACCTACGAGCAGTACTTC	CASSLRESTYEQYF
.	.	TRBV6-6	TRBJ1-1	14	TGTGCCAGCGGTTACTCAGGGCCAAACACTGAAGCTTTCTTT	CASGYSGPNTEAFF
TRBD2	.	TRBV24-1	TRBJ2-2	17	TGTGCCACCACGGGAGATAGCGGGAGGAGAAACACCGGGGAGCTGTTTTTT	CATTGDSGRRNTGELFF
.	.	TRBV29-1	TRBJ2-7	14	TGCAGCGTAGAGCCCGTCCAGGGGCTGGGGGAGCAGTACTTC	CSVEPVQGLGEQYF
.	.	TRBV29-1	TRBJ2-6	11	TGCAGCGCCCTCGGGGCTAACGTCCTGACTTTC	CSALGANVLTF
.	once	TRBV7-8	TRBJ2-2	13	TGTGCCAGCAGCTTAGTAGCGGTCGGGGAGCTGTTTTTT	CASSLVAVGELFF
.	many	TRBV4-1	TRBJ2-5	14	TGCGCCAGCAGCCAAGGGCCGGACCAAGAGACCCAGTACTTC	CASSQGPDQETQYF
TRBD1	many	TRBV5-1	TRBJ2-7	15	TGCGCCAGCAGCTTGGAAGGGACAGATACCTACGAGCAGTACTTC	CASSLEGTDTYEQYF
TRBD2	many	TRBV20-1	TRBJ2-5	17	TGCAGTGCTAGAGATGTACAAGCGGGAGGCACACAAGAGACCCAGTACTTC	CSARDVQAGGTQETQYF
TRBD1	.	TRBV29-1	TRBJ2-5	20	TGCAGCGTAACAGTTGTGGGGCCTAGCGAATGGACAGGGCTGGGAGAGACCCAGTACTTC	CSVTVVGPSEWTGLGETQYF
.	.	TRBV6-1	TRBJ2-7	22	TGTGCCAGCAGTCCGCTAGCGGATCCTTCTACCGGGGAGGCACAGGGTGCTTACGAGCAGTACTTC	CASSPLADPSTGEAQGAYEQYF
.	.	TRBV7-3	TRBJ2-1	14	TGTGCCAGCAGCTTATCTCTGGGTTCCGGTGAGCAGTTCTTC	CASSLSLGSGEQFF
TRBD1	many	TRBV2	TRBJ2-5	13	TGTGCCAGCACTGGGACAGCGGCAGAGACCCAGTACTTC	CASTGTAAETQYF
.	.	TRBV5-1	TRBJ2-7	12	TGCGCCAGCAGGGACACAACCTACGAGCAGTACTTC	CASRDTTYEQYF
.	.	TRBV7-7	TRBJ2-1	17	TGTGCCAGCAGCCCGAATCCGGCAGGTAGCTCCTACAATGAGCAGTTCTTC	CASSPNPAGSSYNEQFF
.	many	TRBV7-9	TRBJ1-2	14	TGTGCCAGCAGCTTAGCGACAACTACCTATGGCTACACCTTC	CASSLATTTYGYTF
TRBD2	many	TRBV5-1	TRBJ2-6	18	TGCGCCAGCAGCCCCAAGGTAGCGGGATACTCTGGGGCCAACGTCCTGACTTTC	CASSPKVAGYSGANVLTF
.	.	TRBV4-2	TRBJ1-1	15	TGTGCCAGCAGCCTAGCCGGGACTAAGAACACTGAAGCTTTCTTT	CASSLAGTKNTEAFF
TRBD1	few	TRBV5-8	TRBJ1-5	16	TGTGCCAGCACCTGGGGGGCAGGGGGTACGACTCAGCCCCAGCATTTT	CASTWGAGGTTQPQHF